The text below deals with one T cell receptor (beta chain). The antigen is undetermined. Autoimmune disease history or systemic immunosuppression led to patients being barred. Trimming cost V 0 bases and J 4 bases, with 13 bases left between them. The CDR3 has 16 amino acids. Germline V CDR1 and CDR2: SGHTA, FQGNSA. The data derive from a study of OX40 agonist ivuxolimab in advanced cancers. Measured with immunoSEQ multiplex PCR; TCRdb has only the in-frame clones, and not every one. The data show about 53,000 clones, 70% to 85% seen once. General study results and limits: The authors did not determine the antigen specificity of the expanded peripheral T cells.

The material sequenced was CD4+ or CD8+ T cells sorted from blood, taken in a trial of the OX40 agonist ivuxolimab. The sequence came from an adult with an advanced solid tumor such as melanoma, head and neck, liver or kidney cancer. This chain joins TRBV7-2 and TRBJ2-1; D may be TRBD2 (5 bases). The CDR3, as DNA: TGTGCCAGCAGCTTAGCGACTACGCATCTTTACAATGAGCAGTTCTTC. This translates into CASSLATTHLYNEQFF.